This T cell receptor beta chain was captured in a study of shared clonotypes between healthy human individuals. General study results and limits: Tissues were not sampled, only blood, and their repertoires likely differ. Naive subsets, compared against memory subsets, generally had larger estimated richness values.

The donor cohort consisted entirely of Caucasian adults residing in Nashville, Tennessee. Profiling relied on immunoSEQ multiplex PCR, and the TCRdb table lists in-frame clones only, not all of them. The sample has around 510,000 clones; 90% to 96% are singletons. Note on this clone: Its target is not known.

The specimen sequenced was naive CD4+ T cells sorted from blood. Subset here: CD45RA+ positively selected. This TCR was sampled from a woman in her 30s in good health.

In DNA form, the CDR3 reads TGTGCCAGCAGCCAAGAGGACAGGGAAACCTACGAGCAGTACTTC. Amino acids: CASSQEDRETYEQYF. The chain couples TRBV4-2 to TRBJ2-5; TRBD1 aligns across 8 bases. TRBJ2-7 matches the DNA end more closely, so the J call is doubtful. Germline-derived CDR1 and CDR2 are LGHNA and YNFKEQ. The CDR3 length is 15 residues.